This TCR beta chain was retrieved from a study of brain T cells in children with intractable seizures. Whole-study findings and limits: Pre- and post-surgery blood differed in depth, so pre-surgery absences may be undersampling. HCMV serostatus was not known, and viral specificity came from CDR3 similarity only.

On this clone itself: Its matching antigen is unknown.

Surgery cases with the highest brain T cell transcript signatures were chosen for sequencing. At least one anti-epileptic drug was given before surgery. The CDR3 covers 15 residues. Germline V gene sequence: CDR1 KGHSH, CDR2 LQKENI. J gave up 7 bases and V 3 bases, and 9 bases lay outside the gene matches. The method was immunoSEQ multiplex PCR; TCRdb's version includes in-frame clones alone and lacks a portion of them. The sample lists about 22,000 clones, under 95% seen once, with 5% to 7% in the top ten. The clonotype comes from a boy aged 5 to 17 with focal cortical dysplasia and intractable seizures. This sample comprised peripheral blood, obtained at surgery. This chain uses TRBV18 with TRBJ2-1; 7 nucleotides match TRBD2. The CDR3 is CASSPKAGYENEQFF. The DNA of the CDR3 is TGTGCCAGCTCACCGAAAGCGGGATACGAGAATGAGCAGTTCTTC.